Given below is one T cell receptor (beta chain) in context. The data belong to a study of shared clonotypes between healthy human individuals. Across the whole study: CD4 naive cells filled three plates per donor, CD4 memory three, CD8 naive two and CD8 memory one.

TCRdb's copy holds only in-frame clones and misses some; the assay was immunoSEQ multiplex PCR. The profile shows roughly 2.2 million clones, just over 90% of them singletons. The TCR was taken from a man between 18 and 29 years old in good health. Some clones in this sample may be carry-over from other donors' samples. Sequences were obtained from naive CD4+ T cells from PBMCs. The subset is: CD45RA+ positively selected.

CDR3 nucleotide sequence: TGTGCCAGCAGTTTCTCTACGCCCGCCGGGGAGCTGTTTTTT. This translates into CASSFSTPAGELFF. The V call is TRBV11-2, the J call TRBJ2-2, with D unclear. Germline V CDR1 and CDR2: SGHAT, FQNNGV. V shed 6 bases and J shed 6 bases, with 14 bases lying between them. The CDR3 runs 14 residues.